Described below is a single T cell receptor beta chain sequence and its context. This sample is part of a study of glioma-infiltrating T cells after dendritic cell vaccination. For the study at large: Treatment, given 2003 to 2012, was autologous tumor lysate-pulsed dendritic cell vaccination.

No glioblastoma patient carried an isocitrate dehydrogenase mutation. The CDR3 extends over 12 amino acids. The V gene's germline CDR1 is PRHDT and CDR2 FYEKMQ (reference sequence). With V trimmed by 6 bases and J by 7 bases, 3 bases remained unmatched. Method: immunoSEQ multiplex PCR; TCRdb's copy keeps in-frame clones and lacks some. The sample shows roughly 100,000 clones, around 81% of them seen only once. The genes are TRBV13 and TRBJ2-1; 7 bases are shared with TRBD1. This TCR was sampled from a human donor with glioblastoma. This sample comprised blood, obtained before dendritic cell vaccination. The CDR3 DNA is TGTGCCAGCAGATACAGGGGTAATGAGCAGTTCTTC. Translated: CASRYRGNEQFF.